This T cell receptor (beta chain) originates from a study of early T cells in non-severe SARS-CoV-2 infection. The CDR3 spans 11 residues. Germline V gene data show CDR1 as MDHEN and CDR2 as SYDVKM. The V gene lost 9 bases and the J gene lost 1 base, with 6 bases spanning the gap. Unique molecular identifiers were attached to individual cDNA molecules. TCRdb re-called the 5' RACE reads with MiXCR, one entry per CDR3 protein. The sample consists of 25,000 to 30,000 distinct CDR3 sequences, 6% to 7.5% of them appearing once. This clonotype was seen at least ten times. V and J are TRBV28 and TRBJ1-1; D gene uncertain. This sample comprised whole blood, obtained at baseline. The receptor's source is an adult who was a healthcare worker with PCR-confirmed SARS-CoV-2 infection or an uninfected control (not recorded which). The CDR3 DNA reads TGTGCCAGTATATCGAACACTGAAGCTTTCTTT. It encodes CASISNTEAFF.